This T cell receptor beta chain was observed in a study of blood T cell repertoires in COVID-19. At the level of the study: Donors in the United States, Italy and Spain gave samples during acute or convalescent COVID-19. T cells, B-cell-depleted T cells, or PBMCs supplied cDNA or gDNA.

Produced via immunoSEQ multiplex PCR; TCRdb's table is partial and in-frame only. The table has about 260,000 clones, more than 75% seen once. Material: peripheral blood. The TCR was taken from a man aged 35-49 years who had recovered from COVID-19.

The CDR3 here is CAWTGIPGNNEQFF. Written as DNA, the CDR3 is TGTGCCTGGACAGGGATACCCGGCAACAATGAGCAGTTCTTC. This chain joins TRBV30 and TRBJ2-1; possibly TRBD1 for D (5 bases). The CDR3 has 14 residues. The germline gives CDR1 GTSNPN, CDR2 SVGIG (reference sequence). The V gene lost 4 bases and the J gene lost 5 bases, with 15 bases spanning the gap.